These T cell receptor beta chains were read from a single sample in a study of identical twins. Each CDR3 protein gets one entry after TCRdb re-called the 5' RACE reads with MiXCR. The table has about 450,000 distinct CDR3 sequences, about 18% seen once. The sample taken for sequencing was naive T cells sorted from blood. Receptor source: a man aged 50 to 60 in good health. The CDR3 runs from the conserved cysteine through the conserved F or W. Each record gives: J gene, D gene, CDR3 length, V gene, clone size, CDR3 protein, CDR3 DNA. A D gene is named only where the DNA matches it firmly. Expanded clones get a size class; other rows say once, few or many, or leave the size out.

j_call: TRBJ1-2
d_call: -
cdr3_length: 12
v_call: TRBV4-1
clone_size: few
cdr3_aa: CASSQVGEGYTF
cdr3_nt: TGCGCCAGCAGCCAAGTCGGGGAGGGCTACACCTTC

j_call: TRBJ2-3
d_call: -
cdr3_length: 14
v_call: TRBV6-5
clone_size: few
cdr3_aa: CASSYRLGTDTQYF
cdr3_nt: TGTGCCAGCAGTTACAGATTAGGGACAGATACGCAGTATTTT

j_call: TRBJ2-1
d_call: TRBD2
cdr3_length: 15
v_call: TRBV20-1
clone_size: few
cdr3_aa: CSARGASGVYNEQFF
cdr3_nt: TGCAGTGCTAGAGGCGCTAGCGGGGTCTACAATGAGCAGTTCTTC

j_call: TRBJ2-5
d_call: -
cdr3_length: 17
v_call: TRBV29-1
clone_size: -
cdr3_aa: CSVEGVRDPRPQETQYF
cdr3_nt: TGCAGCGTTGAGGGAGTGCGGGACCCCAGACCTCAAGAGACCCAGTACTTC

j_call: TRBJ2-7
d_call: TRBD2
cdr3_length: 14
v_call: TRBV3-1
clone_size: -
cdr3_aa: CASSAGTRGYEQYF
cdr3_nt: TGTGCCAGCAGCGCCGGGACTAGGGGCTACGAGCAGTACTTC

j_call: TRBJ2-5
d_call: -
cdr3_length: 14
v_call: TRBV20-1
clone_size: many
cdr3_aa: CSAVKGNVQETQYF
cdr3_nt: TGCAGTGCTGTCAAAGGGAATGTGCAAGAGACCCAGTACTTC

j_call: TRBJ2-2
d_call: -
cdr3_length: 15
v_call: TRBV7-8
clone_size: few
cdr3_aa: CASSLEPGRPEGGFF
cdr3_nt: TGTGCCAGCAGCCTAGAACCGGGCAGGCCCGAGGGGGGGTTTTTT

j_call: TRBJ2-7
d_call: -
cdr3_length: 18
v_call: TRBV4-2
clone_size: many
cdr3_aa: CASSQVGEAGISSYEQYF
cdr3_nt: TGTGCCAGCAGCCAAGTCGGGGAAGCGGGTATAAGCTCCTACGAGCAGTACTTC

j_call: TRBJ2-2
d_call: -
cdr3_length: 15
v_call: TRBV19
clone_size: few
cdr3_aa: CASTRDSANTGELFF
cdr3_nt: TGTGCCAGTACGCGGGACAGCGCGAACACCGGGGAGCTGTTTTTT

j_call: TRBJ2-7
d_call: -
cdr3_length: 13
v_call: TRBV12-3/TRBV12-4
clone_size: many
cdr3_aa: CASSFRSVAEQYF
cdr3_nt: TGTGCCAGCAGTTTTCGATCGGTGGCCGAGCAGTACTTC

j_call: TRBJ2-7
d_call: -
cdr3_length: 15
v_call: TRBV27
clone_size: -
cdr3_aa: CASSSDPTGNYEQYF
cdr3_nt: TGTGCCAGCAGTTCGGACCCGACAGGAAACTACGAGCAGTACTTC

j_call: TRBJ2-1
d_call: -
cdr3_length: 11
v_call: TRBV29-1
clone_size: many
cdr3_aa: CSVALIHEQFF
cdr3_nt: TGCAGCGTTGCACTCATCCATGAGCAGTTCTTC

j_call: TRBJ2-3
d_call: -
cdr3_length: 17
v_call: TRBV11-1
clone_size: few
cdr3_aa: CASSFIGASRSTDTQYF
cdr3_nt: TGTGCCAGCAGCTTCATCGGAGCGAGTAGGAGCACAGATACGCAGTATTTT

j_call: TRBJ2-2
d_call: -
cdr3_length: 16
v_call: TRBV4-3
clone_size: -
cdr3_aa: CASSQDTSTATGELFF
cdr3_nt: TGCGCCAGCAGCCAGGATACCTCGACAGCCACCGGGGAGCTGTTTTTT

j_call: TRBJ2-7
d_call: TRBD1
cdr3_length: 12
v_call: TRBV28
clone_size: many
cdr3_aa: CASGDRGYEQYF
cdr3_nt: TGTGCCAGCGGGGACAGAGGGTACGAGCAGTACTTC

j_call: TRBJ1-5
d_call: -
cdr3_length: 17
v_call: TRBV6-2/TRBV6-3
clone_size: many
cdr3_aa: CASTSPARVKSNQPQHF
cdr3_nt: TGTGCCAGCACCTCCCCTGCCAGGGTAAAAAGCAATCAGCCCCAGCATTTT

j_call: TRBJ1-2
d_call: TRBD1
cdr3_length: 12
v_call: TRBV29-1
clone_size: -
cdr3_aa: CSAPTGNGGYTF
cdr3_nt: TGCAGCGCCCCGACAGGGAATGGTGGCTACACCTTC

j_call: TRBJ2-2
d_call: -
cdr3_length: 15
v_call: TRBV27
clone_size: -
cdr3_aa: CASRISGGVTGELFF
cdr3_nt: TGTGCCAGCAGAATTTCCGGGGGAGTCACCGGGGAGCTGTTTTTT

j_call: TRBJ1-1
d_call: TRBD1
cdr3_length: 15
v_call: TRBV12-3/TRBV12-4
clone_size: -
cdr3_aa: CASSFSTGGNTEAFF
cdr3_nt: TGTGCCAGCAGTTTTTCTACAGGGGGGAACACTGAAGCTTTCTTT

j_call: TRBJ1-1
d_call: -
cdr3_length: 16
v_call: TRBV12-3/TRBV12-4
clone_size: few
cdr3_aa: CASKVRGRDENTEAFF
cdr3_nt: TGTGCCAGCAAGGTGAGGGGGAGGGATGAGAACACTGAAGCTTTCTTT

j_call: TRBJ2-7
d_call: TRBD2
cdr3_length: 16
v_call: TRBV10-3
clone_size: -
cdr3_aa: CAISGTSGRRLDEQYF
cdr3_nt: TGTGCCATCAGTGGGACTAGCGGCCGCCGACTGGACGAGCAGTACTTC

j_call: TRBJ2-5
d_call: -
cdr3_length: 14
v_call: TRBV5-1
clone_size: many
cdr3_aa: CASSLQSIQETQYF
cdr3_nt: TGCGCCAGCAGCCTCCAATCTATCCAAGAGACCCAGTACTTC

j_call: TRBJ2-1
d_call: TRBD2
cdr3_length: 14
v_call: TRBV7-2
clone_size: many
cdr3_aa: CASSPRTSINEQFF
cdr3_nt: TGTGCCAGCAGCCCCAGGACTAGCATCAATGAGCAGTTCTTC

j_call: TRBJ2-4
d_call: TRBD2
cdr3_length: 15
v_call: TRBV6-1
clone_size: few
cdr3_aa: CATHHGGGHQDIQYF
cdr3_nt: TGTGCCACCCACCATGGGGGGGGTCACCAAGACATTCAGTACTTC

j_call: TRBJ1-5
d_call: -
cdr3_length: 13
v_call: TRBV18
clone_size: many
cdr3_aa: CASSEGPLQPQHF
cdr3_nt: TGTGCCAGCTCAGAAGGACCGCTTCAGCCCCAGCATTTT

j_call: TRBJ2-3
d_call: TRBD2
cdr3_length: 14
v_call: TRBV10-3
clone_size: -
cdr3_aa: CAISLAGSGDTQYF
cdr3_nt: TGTGCCATCAGTTTAGCGGGATCCGGGGATACGCAGTATTTT

j_call: TRBJ1-1
d_call: -
cdr3_length: 12
v_call: TRBV6-2/TRBV6-3
clone_size: -
cdr3_aa: CASSRRTVEAFF
cdr3_nt: TGTGCCAGCAGTCGAAGGACAGTTGAAGCTTTCTTT

j_call: TRBJ2-2
d_call: -
cdr3_length: 14
v_call: TRBV10-3
clone_size: many
cdr3_aa: CAISLADVTGELFF
cdr3_nt: TGTGCCATCAGCCTGGCGGACGTCACCGGGGAGCTGTTTTTT

j_call: TRBJ2-5
d_call: -
cdr3_length: 15
v_call: TRBV3-1
clone_size: many
cdr3_aa: CASSQDSNRRETQYF
cdr3_nt: TGTGCCAGCAGCCAAGACTCTAACAGACGAGAGACCCAGTACTTC

j_call: TRBJ1-6
d_call: TRBD1
cdr3_length: 14
v_call: TRBV20-1
clone_size: few
cdr3_aa: CSAWDRGNNSPLHF
cdr3_nt: TGCAGTGCTTGGGACAGGGGGAATAATTCACCCCTCCACTTT

j_call: TRBJ2-3
d_call: -
cdr3_length: 16
v_call: TRBV6-5
clone_size: many
cdr3_aa: CASRTTKESSTDTQYF
cdr3_nt: TGTGCCAGCAGAACTACTAAGGAGTCTAGCACAGATACGCAGTATTTT

j_call: TRBJ2-5
d_call: -
cdr3_length: 14
v_call: TRBV15
clone_size: -
cdr3_aa: CATSRGQVWETQYF
cdr3_nt: TGTGCCACCAGCAGAGGACAGGTTTGGGAGACCCAGTACTTC

j_call: TRBJ2-7
d_call: TRBD2
cdr3_length: 15
v_call: TRBV27
clone_size: many
cdr3_aa: CASSFSRLAGDGQYF
cdr3_nt: TGTGCCAGCAGTTTCTCCCGGCTAGCGGGAGACGGGCAGTACTTC

j_call: TRBJ2-7
d_call: -
cdr3_length: 14
v_call: TRBV21-1
clone_size: few
cdr3_aa: CASWTSGGSYEQYF
cdr3_nt: TGTGCCAGCTGGACTAGCGGGGGCTCCTACGAGCAGTACTTC

j_call: TRBJ2-2
d_call: TRBD2
cdr3_length: 17
v_call: TRBV18
clone_size: many
cdr3_aa: CASSPPGLADFTGELFF
cdr3_nt: TGTGCCAGCTCACCACCGGGACTAGCGGATTTCACCGGGGAGCTGTTTTTT

j_call: TRBJ2-5
d_call: -
cdr3_length: 14
v_call: TRBV5-1
clone_size: -
cdr3_aa: CASSLGQYQETQYF
cdr3_nt: TGCGCCAGCAGCTTGGGTCAGTACCAAGAGACCCAGTACTTC

j_call: TRBJ2-5
d_call: -
cdr3_length: 15
v_call: TRBV15
clone_size: -
cdr3_aa: CATSRDLGVQETQYF
cdr3_nt: TGTGCCACCAGCAGAGATTTGGGGGTGCAAGAGACCCAGTACTTC

j_call: TRBJ1-4
d_call: -
cdr3_length: 15
v_call: TRBV4-1
clone_size: -
cdr3_aa: CASSQGLVPGEKLFF
cdr3_nt: TGCGCCAGCAGCCAAGGACTCGTCCCGGGCGAAAAACTGTTTTTT

j_call: TRBJ2-7
d_call: -
cdr3_length: 14
v_call: TRBV15
clone_size: few
cdr3_aa: CATFLSKAYYEQYF
cdr3_nt: TGTGCCACCTTCTTATCGAAAGCCTATTACGAGCAGTACTTC

j_call: TRBJ1-5
d_call: -
cdr3_length: 15
v_call: TRBV5-5
clone_size: many
cdr3_aa: CASSLHRARNQPQHF
cdr3_nt: TGTGCCAGCAGCTTGCACAGGGCCAGAAATCAGCCCCAGCATTTT

j_call: TRBJ2-7
d_call: -
cdr3_length: 17
v_call: TRBV6-2/TRBV6-3
clone_size: -
cdr3_aa: CASSYKRADRSSYEQYF
cdr3_nt: TGTGCCAGCAGTTACAAACGGGCCGACAGAAGCTCCTACGAGCAGTACTTC

j_call: TRBJ2-1
d_call: -
cdr3_length: 14
v_call: TRBV4-1
clone_size: -
cdr3_aa: CASSRDATYNEQFF
cdr3_nt: TGCGCCAGCAGCCGGGACGCAACCTACAATGAGCAGTTCTTC

j_call: TRBJ2-7
d_call: TRBD2
cdr3_length: 21
v_call: TRBV27
clone_size: few
cdr3_aa: CASRIQEVGLAGVFGRDEQYF
cdr3_nt: TGTGCCAGCAGAATACAGGAGGTGGGACTAGCGGGAGTCTTCGGGCGCGACGAGCAGTACTTC

j_call: TRBJ1-2
d_call: -
cdr3_length: 16
v_call: TRBV7-9
clone_size: many
cdr3_aa: CASSLAMAATLYGYTF
cdr3_nt: TGTGCCAGCAGCTTAGCGATGGCAGCCACCTTATATGGCTACACCTTC

j_call: TRBJ2-5
d_call: -
cdr3_length: 11
v_call: TRBV6-5
clone_size: few
cdr3_aa: CASSPGGTQYF
cdr3_nt: TGTGCCAGCAGTCCTGGGGGGACCCAGTACTTC

j_call: TRBJ2-7
d_call: -
cdr3_length: 14
v_call: TRBV10-3
clone_size: many
cdr3_aa: CAISESTGYLEQYF
cdr3_nt: TGTGCCATCAGTGAGTCGACGGGGTACCTCGAGCAGTACTTC